The 22 T cell receptor beta chains below come from one sample, sequenced in a study of T cell changes during pregnancy in multiple sclerosis. Profiling relied on immunoSEQ multiplex PCR, and the TCRdb table lists in-frame clones only, not all of them. This sample yields more than 40,000 clones, of which more than 85% are seen a single time; around 10% belongs to the top ten. This specimen consisted of CD8+ T cells from peripheral blood mononuclear cells, obtained after pregnancy. The receptors originated from a female donor with multiple sclerosis, enrolled in a pregnancy study.

The genes are TRBV30 and TRBJ2-5, with unresolved D. Deletions cut 2 bases from V and 2 bases from J, with 12 bases between. In germline, CDR1 is GTSNPN, CDR2 SVGIG (reference sequence). The CDR3 consists of 14 residues. CDR3 sequence (DNA): TGTGCCTGGAGTCCAGGCAGCCTTCAAGAGACCCAGTACTTC. Encoded protein: CAWSPGSLQETQYF.

The chain links TRBV7-3 to TRBJ2-1; perhaps TRBD1 as D (5 bases). The CDR3 consists of 13 residues. Trimming removed 2 bases at V and 7 bases at J, with 9 bases between. Germline V gene lookup returns CDR1 SGHTA and CDR2 FQGTGA. CDR3 coding DNA: TGTGCCAGCAGCTTATTTTCAGGGAATGAGCAGTTCTTC. This codes for CASSLFSGNEQFF. The variable domain in full, completed from reference TRBV7-3 and TRBJ2-1, reads GAGVSQTPSNKVTEKGKYVELRCDPISGHTALYWYRQSLGQGPEFLIYFQGTGAADDSGLPNDRFFAVRPEGSVSTLKIQRTERGDSAVYLCASSLFSGNEQFFGPGTRLTVL.

The V call is TRBV28, the J call TRBJ1-1, with 11 bases aligning to TRBD1. CDR1 and CDR2 from the germline V gene are MDHEN and SYDVKM. V was pared by 6 bases and J by 7 bases, with 4 bases of the junction left unmatched. This CDR3 is built from 13 residues. CDR3 DNA sequence: TGTGCCAGCAGATTAGGGACAGGGGGTGAAGCTTTCTTT. Protein sequence: CASRLGTGGEAFF. Full variable domain (remainder filled in from reference TRBV28 and TRBJ1-1): DVKVTQSSRYLVKRTGEKVFLECVQDMDHENMFWYRQDPGLGLRLIYFSYDVKMKEKGDIPEGYSVSREKKERFSLILESASTNQTSMYLCASRLGTGGEAFFGQGTRLTVV.

The chain links TRBV7-3 to TRBJ2-3, with 14 bases aligning to TRBD2. This CDR3 contains 15 residues. Germline V gene data show CDR1 as SGHTA and CDR2 as FQGTGA. V trimming: 6 bases; J trimming: 4 bases; junction bases outside the gene matches: 3. The CDR3, as DNA: TGTGCCAGCAGGCCGACTAGCGGGGGGGCAGATACGCAGTATTTT. Encoded protein: CASRPTSGGADTQYF.

The chain has TRBV7-9 and TRBJ2-1, with 8 bases that match TRBD2. Germline CDR1 reads SEHNR; CDR2 reads FQNEAQ (reference sequence). J gave up 7 bases and V 0 bases, and 5 bases lay outside the gene matches. This CDR3 has 15 amino acids. In nucleotides, the CDR3 is TGTGCCAGCAGCTTAGCGCGGGGGGCCTTAAATGAGCAGTTCTTC. This sequence encodes CASSLARGALNEQFF.

This chain links TRBV4-3 with TRBJ1-2, with D uncertain. The V gene lost 0 bases and the J gene lost 4 bases, with 15 bases spanning the gap. Germline V CDR1 and CDR2: LGHNA, YSLEER. The CDR3 has 16 amino acids. For the CDR3, the DNA is TGCGCCAGCAGCCAAGATGGAACGGGGTTTGGCTATGGCTACACCTTC. Its protein product is CASSQDGTGFGYGYTF.

The J gene is TRBJ2-7, the V gene TRBV11-2, with D possibly being TRBD1 (5 bases). V lost 4 bases to trimming and J lost 3 bases, with 19 bases between them. The CDR3 runs 16 residues. From germline, CDR1 is SGHAT and CDR2 FQNNGV. Here the CDR3 DNA reads TGTGCCAGCAGCTCATTGACAGCCCTGAATTTCTACGAGCAGTACTTC. Amino acid sequence: CASSSLTALNFYEQYF.

The chain combines TRBV7-8 with TRBJ2-4, with D possibly TRBD2 on 6 matching bases. Germline CDR1 and CDR2: SGHVS and FQNEAQ. The CDR3 has 15 residues. V was clipped by 7 bases and J by 0 bases, with 13 bases between them. The CDR3 protein is CASMKMGGAKNIQYF. CDR3 DNA: TGTGCCAGCATGAAGATGGGGGGAGCCAAAAACATTCAGTACTTC.

V usage is TRBV29-1 and J usage is TRBJ1-5; tentative D call: TRBD1 (5 bases). This CDR3 spans 14 amino acids. Germline CDR1 SQVTM, CDR2 ANQGSEA. V dropped 4 bases and J dropped 0 bases, with 10 bases sitting between them. The CDR3 loop is CSVAGSSSNQPQHF. Here the CDR3 DNA reads TGCAGCGTTGCAGGGTCTAGTAGCAATCAGCCCCAGCATTTT.

The chain combines TRBV6-5 with TRBJ2-1; D unresolved. The germline V gene encodes CDR1 MNHEY and CDR2 SVGAGI. The CDR3 totals 14 residues. Trimming removed 0 bases from V and 6 bases from J, with 9 bases in between. The CDR3 is CASSYSTYSNEQFF. CDR3 in DNA: TGTGCCAGCAGTTACTCAACTTACTCCAATGAGCAGTTCTTC.

V and J are TRBV27 and TRBJ2-7, with 9 positions matching TRBD2. Germline values: CDR1 MNHEY, CDR2 SMNVEV (reference sequence). The V and J ends lost 2 bases and 2 bases, in that order; junction bases with no gene match: 10. The CDR3 runs 17 residues. In nucleotides, the CDR3 is TGTGCCAGCAGTTTAGCCGCACTAGCGGGTCCCCCCTACGAGCAGTACTTC. Its protein is CASSLAALAGPPYEQYF.

The V and J genes are TRBV15 and TRBJ1-2; D is uncertain. The CDR3 runs 13 residues. The germline V gene encodes CDR1 LNHNV and CDR2 YYDKDF (reference sequence). Trimming took 0 bases from V and 10 from J, leaving 12 bases between them. CDR3 sequence (DNA): TGTGCCACCAGCAGAGATGGAGGGAATGTCTACACCTTC. It yields the protein CATSRDGGNVYTF.

The rearrangement joins TRBV7-2 to TRBJ2-2, with 7 bases fitting TRBD2. The CDR3 loop spans 15 amino acids. V lost 2 bases and J lost 6; bases outside the gene matches: 6. Germline values: CDR1 SGHTA, CDR2 FQGNSA. The CDR3 sequence: CASSLLRGVSGELFF. DNA of the CDR3: TGTGCCAGCAGCTTATTACGGGGGGTATCCGGGGAGCTGTTTTTT.

The genes are TRBV2 and TRBJ1-3; 9 bases agree with TRBD1. Losses at the gene ends were 5 bases for V and 5 bases for J; bases not matched to a gene: 10. CDR1 and CDR2 from the germline V gene are SNHLY and FYNNEI. CDR3 length equals 16 residues. DNA for the CDR3: TGTGCCAGCAGTAACCCGGGACAGGGCCATAGAAACACCATATATTTT. This translates into CASSNPGQGHRNTIYF.

V and J are TRBV11-3 and TRBJ2-1; 12 nucleotides line up with TRBD2. CDR1 and CDR2 from the germline V gene are SGHNT and YENEEA. CDR3 length: 15 amino acids. V was pared by 4 bases and J by 5 bases, with 3 bases of the junction left unmatched. CDR3 sequence: CASSSRTSGDNEQFF. Written as DNA, the CDR3 is TGTGCCAGCAGCTCCCGGACTAGCGGGGACAATGAGCAGTTCTTC.

V and J are TRBV4-3 and TRBJ1-1; D may be TRBD1 (5 bases). Germline assignment: CDR1 LGHNA and CDR2 YSLEER. The CDR3 is 15 residues long. Trimming removed 1 base at V and 2 bases at J, with 11 bases between. The CDR3 sequence is CASSQGYGGNTEAFF. The CDR3 nucleotides are TGCGCCAGCAGCCAAGGGTACGGGGGAAACACTGAAGCTTTCTTT.

The gene calls are TRBV7-7 and TRBJ2-2; a possible D gene is TRBD2 (6 bases). V lost 5 bases, J lost 3 bases, and 16 bases lay in between. In germline, CDR1 is SSHAT, CDR2 FNYEAQ (reference sequence). The CDR3 sequence is 16 residues long. CDR3: CASSPYSGPYTGELFF. As DNA, the CDR3 is TGTGCCAGCAGCCCGTACAGCGGGCCTTACACCGGGGAGCTGTTTTTT.

CDR3 region: CASRGRDTNTEAFF. The DNA for the CDR3 is TGTGCCAGCAGAGGGCGGGATACGAACACTGAAGCTTTCTTT. The chain employs TRBV13 and TRBJ1-1; D is undetermined. The V gene lost 6 bases and the J gene lost 1 base, with 12 bases spanning the gap. Germline CDR1 reads PRHDT; CDR2 reads FYEKMQ (reference sequence). The CDR3 extends over 14 amino acids.

This clone turned up a few times. The chain is built from TRBV4-1 and TRBJ2-4; D not certain. The V gene lost 0 bases and the J gene lost 1 base, with 22 bases spanning the gap. This CDR3 comprises 20 residues. From germline, CDR1 is MGHRA and CDR2 YSYEKL. CDR3: CASSQDPRALSARAKNIQYF. The CDR3 coding sequence is TGCGCCAGCAGCCAAGACCCTAGAGCCTTATCAGCCCGCGCCAAAAACATTCAGTACTTC.

V usage is TRBV28 and J usage is TRBJ1-5; D may be TRBD1 (6 bases). Germline V gives CDR1 MDHEN, CDR2 SYDVKM. This CDR3 has 13 amino acids. V gave up 10 bases and J gave up 3 bases, with 13 bases separating them. The CDR3 coding sequence is TGTGCCACCTCCGGACAGCACAATCAGCCCCAGCATTTT. This translates into CATSGQHNQPQHF.

V gene TRBV27 combines with J gene TRBJ1-2; a possible D gene is TRBD1 (5 bases). Germline values: CDR1 MNHEY, CDR2 SMNVEV (reference sequence). There are 18 residues in the CDR3. V gave up 5 bases and J gave up 1 base, with 23 bases separating them. In nucleotides, the CDR3 is TGTGCCAGCAGTCACCGGAAGGGGCGTATTATAGATAACTATGGCTACACCTTC. This translates into CASSHRKGRIIDNYGYTF.

This chain's CDR3 is CASDDRDRGPNEKLFF. For the CDR3, the DNA is TGTGCCAGCGACGACCGGGACAGAGGACCTAATGAAAAACTGTTTTTT. This chain uses TRBV19 with TRBJ1-4; 7 bases are a match to TRBD1. Looked up from germline, CDR1 is LNHDA and CDR2 is SQIVND (reference sequence). The J segment lost 3 bases and the V segment lost 9 bases, leaving 13 bases of the junction unmatched. This CDR3 has 16 amino acids.